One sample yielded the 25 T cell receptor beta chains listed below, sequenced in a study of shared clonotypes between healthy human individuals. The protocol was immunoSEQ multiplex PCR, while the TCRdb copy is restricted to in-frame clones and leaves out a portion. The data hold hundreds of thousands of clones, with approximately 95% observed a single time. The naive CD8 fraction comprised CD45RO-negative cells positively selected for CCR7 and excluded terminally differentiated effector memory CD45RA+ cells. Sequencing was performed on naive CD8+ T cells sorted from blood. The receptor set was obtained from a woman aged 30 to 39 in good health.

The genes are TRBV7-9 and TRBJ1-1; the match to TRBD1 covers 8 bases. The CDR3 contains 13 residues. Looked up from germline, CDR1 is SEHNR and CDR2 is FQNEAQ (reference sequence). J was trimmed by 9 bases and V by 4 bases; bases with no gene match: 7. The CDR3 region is CASSSPGQEKAFF. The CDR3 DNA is TGTGCCAGCAGCTCGCCGGGACAGGAGAAAGCTTTCTTT.

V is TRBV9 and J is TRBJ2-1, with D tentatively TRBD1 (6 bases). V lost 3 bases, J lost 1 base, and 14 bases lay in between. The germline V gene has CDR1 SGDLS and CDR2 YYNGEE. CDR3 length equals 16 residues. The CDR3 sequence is CASSGLGTGSYNEQFF. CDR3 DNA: TGTGCCAGCAGCGGCCTGGGTACAGGGTCCTACAATGAGCAGTTCTTC.

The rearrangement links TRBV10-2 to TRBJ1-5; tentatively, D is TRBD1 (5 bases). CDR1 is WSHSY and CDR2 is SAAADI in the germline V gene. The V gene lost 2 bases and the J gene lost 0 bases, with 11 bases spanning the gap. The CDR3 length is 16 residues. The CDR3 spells CASSEGGGYSNQPQHF. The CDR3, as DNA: TGCGCCAGCAGTGAGGGGGGGGGTTATAGCAATCAGCCCCAGCATTTT.

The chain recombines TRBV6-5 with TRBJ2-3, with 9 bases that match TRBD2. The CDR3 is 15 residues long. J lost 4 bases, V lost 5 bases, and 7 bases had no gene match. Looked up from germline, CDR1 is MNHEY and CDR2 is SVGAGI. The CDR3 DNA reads TGTGCCAGCAGTCCCGCTAGCGGGATCTCAGATACGCAGTATTTT. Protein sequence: CASSPASGISDTQYF.

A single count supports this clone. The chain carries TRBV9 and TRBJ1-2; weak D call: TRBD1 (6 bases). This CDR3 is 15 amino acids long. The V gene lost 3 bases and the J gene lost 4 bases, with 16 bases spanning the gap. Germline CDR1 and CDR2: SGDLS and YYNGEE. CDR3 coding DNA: TGTGCCAGCAGCGGCGACAGGAGGGGCCCCTATGGCTACACCTTC. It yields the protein CASSGDRRGPYGYTF.

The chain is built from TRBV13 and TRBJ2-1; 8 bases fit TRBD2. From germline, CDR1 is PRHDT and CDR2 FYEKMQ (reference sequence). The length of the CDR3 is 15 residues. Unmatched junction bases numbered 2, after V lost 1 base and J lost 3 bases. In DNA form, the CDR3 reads TGTGCCAGCAGCTTAGCGGGAGGGGGCTACAATGAGCAGTTCTTC. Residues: CASSLAGGGYNEQFF.

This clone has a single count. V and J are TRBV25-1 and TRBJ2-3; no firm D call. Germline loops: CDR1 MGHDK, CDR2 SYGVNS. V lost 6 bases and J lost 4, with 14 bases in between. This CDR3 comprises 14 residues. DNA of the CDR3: TGTGCCAGCAGCCCCCTGCTGGTCGCAGATACGCAGTATTTT. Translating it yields CASSPLLVADTQYF.

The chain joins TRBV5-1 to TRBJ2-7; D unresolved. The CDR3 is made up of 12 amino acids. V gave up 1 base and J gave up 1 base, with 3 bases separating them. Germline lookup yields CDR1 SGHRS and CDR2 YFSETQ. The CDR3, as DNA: TGCGCCAGCAGCTTGACGTCCTACGAGCAGTACTTC. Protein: CASSLTSYEQYF.

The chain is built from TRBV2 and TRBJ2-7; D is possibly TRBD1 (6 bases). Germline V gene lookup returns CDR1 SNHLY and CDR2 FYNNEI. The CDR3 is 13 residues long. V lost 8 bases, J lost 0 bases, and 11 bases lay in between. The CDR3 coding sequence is TGTGCCAGCGTATCGACAGGCTCCTACGAGCAGTACTTC. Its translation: CASVSTGSYEQYF.

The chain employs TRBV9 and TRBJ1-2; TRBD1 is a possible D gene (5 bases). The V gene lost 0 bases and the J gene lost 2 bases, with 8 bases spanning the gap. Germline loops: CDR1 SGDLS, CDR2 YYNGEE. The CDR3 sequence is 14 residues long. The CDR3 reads CASSVVDSNYGYTF. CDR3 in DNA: TGTGCCAGCAGCGTAGTCGACAGCAACTATGGCTACACCTTC.

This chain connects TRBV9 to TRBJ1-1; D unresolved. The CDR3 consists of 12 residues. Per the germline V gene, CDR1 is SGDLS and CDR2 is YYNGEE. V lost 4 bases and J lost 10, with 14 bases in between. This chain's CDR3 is CASSLGEGGAFF. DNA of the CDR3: TGTGCCAGCAGCCTCGGGGAGGGTGGAGCTTTCTTT.

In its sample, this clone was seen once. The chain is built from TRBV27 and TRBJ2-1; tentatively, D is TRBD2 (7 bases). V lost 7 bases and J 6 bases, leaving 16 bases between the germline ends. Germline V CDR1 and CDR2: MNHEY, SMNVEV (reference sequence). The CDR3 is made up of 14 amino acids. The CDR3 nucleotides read TGTGCCAGCACCAAGGGGGGAGGGGGCAATGAGCAGTTCTTC. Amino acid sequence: CASTKGGGGNEQFF.

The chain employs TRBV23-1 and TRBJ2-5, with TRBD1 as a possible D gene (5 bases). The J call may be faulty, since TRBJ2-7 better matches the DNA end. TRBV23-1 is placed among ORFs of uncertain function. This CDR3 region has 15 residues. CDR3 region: CASSPQDIPNYEQYF. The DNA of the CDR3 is TGCGCCAGCAGTCCTCAGGACATTCCGAACTACGAGCAGTACTTC.

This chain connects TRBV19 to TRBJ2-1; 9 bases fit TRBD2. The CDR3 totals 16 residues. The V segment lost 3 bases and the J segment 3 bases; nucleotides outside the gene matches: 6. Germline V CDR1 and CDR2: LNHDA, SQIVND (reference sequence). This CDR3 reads CASSIFSGRGYNEQFF. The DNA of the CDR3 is TGTGCCAGTAGTATCTTTAGCGGGAGAGGCTACAATGAGCAGTTCTTC.

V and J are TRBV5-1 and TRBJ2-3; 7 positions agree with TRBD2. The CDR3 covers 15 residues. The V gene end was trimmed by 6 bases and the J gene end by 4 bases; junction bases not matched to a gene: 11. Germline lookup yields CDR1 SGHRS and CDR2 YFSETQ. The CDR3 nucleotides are TGCGCCAGCACAGGCGGGAGCTCTTTAGCAGATACGCAGTATTTT. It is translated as CASTGGSSLADTQYF.

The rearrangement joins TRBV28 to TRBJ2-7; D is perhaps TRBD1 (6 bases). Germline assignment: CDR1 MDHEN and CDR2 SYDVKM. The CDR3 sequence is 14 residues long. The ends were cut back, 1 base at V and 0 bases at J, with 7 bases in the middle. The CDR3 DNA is TGTGCCAGCAGTTTATCGGGACACTCCTACGAGCAGTACTTC. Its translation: CASSLSGHSYEQYF.

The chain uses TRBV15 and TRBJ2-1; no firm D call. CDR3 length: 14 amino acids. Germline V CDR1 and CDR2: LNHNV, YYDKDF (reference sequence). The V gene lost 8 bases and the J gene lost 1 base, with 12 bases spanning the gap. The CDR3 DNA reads TGTGCCACCGGCTCAACTGATTCCTACAATGAGCAGTTCTTC. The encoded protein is CATGSTDSYNEQFF. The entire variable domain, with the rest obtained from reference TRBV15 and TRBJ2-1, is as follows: DAMVIQNPRYQVTQFGKPVTLSCSQTLNHNVMYWYQQKSSQAPKLLFHYYDKDFNNEADTPDNFQSRRPNTSFCFLDIRSPGLGDTAMYLCATGSTDSYNEQFFGPGTRLTVL.

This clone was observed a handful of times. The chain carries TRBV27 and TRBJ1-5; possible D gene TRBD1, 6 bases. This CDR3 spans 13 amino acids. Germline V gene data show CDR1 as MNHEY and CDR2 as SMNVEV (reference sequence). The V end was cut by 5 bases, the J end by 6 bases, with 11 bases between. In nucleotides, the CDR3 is TGTGCCAGCAGTACAGGGATCGGTCAGCCCCAGCATTTT. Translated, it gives CASSTGIGQPQHF.

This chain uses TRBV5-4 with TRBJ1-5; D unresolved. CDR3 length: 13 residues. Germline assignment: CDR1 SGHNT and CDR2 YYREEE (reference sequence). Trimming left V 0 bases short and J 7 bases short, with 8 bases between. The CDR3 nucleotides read TGTGCCAGCAGCTTGGACCCGGGGCAGCCCCAGCATTTT. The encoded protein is CASSLDPGQPQHF.

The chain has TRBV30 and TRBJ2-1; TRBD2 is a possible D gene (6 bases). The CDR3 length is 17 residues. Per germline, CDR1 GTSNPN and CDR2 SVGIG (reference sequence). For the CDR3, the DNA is TGTGCTATACTCGATCTCATAGCGGAAAGCTCCTACAATGAGCAGTTCTTC. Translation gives CAILDLIAESSYNEQFF. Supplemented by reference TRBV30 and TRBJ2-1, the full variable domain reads SQTIHQWPATLVQPVGSPLSLECTVEGTSNPNLYWYRQAAGRGLQLLFYSVGIGQISSEVPQNLSASRPQDRQFILSSKKLLLSDSGFYLCAILDLIAESSYNEQFFGPGTRLTVL.

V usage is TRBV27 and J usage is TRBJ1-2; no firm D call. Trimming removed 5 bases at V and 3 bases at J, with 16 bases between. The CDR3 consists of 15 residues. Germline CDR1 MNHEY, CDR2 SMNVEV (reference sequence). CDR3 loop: CASSPQSLFDYGYTF. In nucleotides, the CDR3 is TGTGCCAGCAGTCCACAGTCCTTATTCGACTATGGCTACACCTTC.

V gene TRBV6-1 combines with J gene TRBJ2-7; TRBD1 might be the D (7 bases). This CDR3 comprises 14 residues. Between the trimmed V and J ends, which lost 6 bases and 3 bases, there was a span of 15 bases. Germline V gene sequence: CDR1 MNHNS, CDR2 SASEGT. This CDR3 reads CASSQGGGSYEQYF. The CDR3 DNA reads TGTGCCAGCAGCCAGGGGGGCGGAAGCTACGAGCAGTACTTC.

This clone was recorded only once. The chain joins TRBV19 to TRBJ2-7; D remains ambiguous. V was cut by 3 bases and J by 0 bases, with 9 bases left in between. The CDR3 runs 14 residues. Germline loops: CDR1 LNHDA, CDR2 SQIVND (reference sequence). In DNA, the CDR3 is TGTGCCAGTAGTATTGGCGACGACTCCTACGAGCAGTACTTC. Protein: CASSIGDDSYEQYF. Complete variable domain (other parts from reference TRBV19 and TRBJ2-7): DGGITQSPKYLFRKEGQNVTLSCEQNLNHDAMYWYRQDPGQGLRLIYYSQIVNDFQKGDIAEGYSVSREKKESFPLTVTSAQKNPTAFYLCASSIGDDSYEQYFGPGTRLTVT.

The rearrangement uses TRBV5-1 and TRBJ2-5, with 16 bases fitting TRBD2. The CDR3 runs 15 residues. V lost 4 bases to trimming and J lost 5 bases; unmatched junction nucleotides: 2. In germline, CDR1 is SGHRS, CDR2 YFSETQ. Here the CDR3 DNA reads TGCGCCAGCAGCGGGGGACTAGCGGGAGGGGAGACCCAGTACTTC. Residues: CASSGGLAGGETQYF.

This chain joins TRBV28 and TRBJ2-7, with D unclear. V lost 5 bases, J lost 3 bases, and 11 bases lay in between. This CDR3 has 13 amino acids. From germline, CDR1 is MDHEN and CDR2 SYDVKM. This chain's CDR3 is CASSPLQDYEQYF. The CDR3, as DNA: TGTGCCAGCAGTCCACTCCAGGACTACGAGCAGTACTTC.